Below, 26 T cell receptor beta chains from the same sample are listed, as sequenced in a study of blood T cell repertoires in COVID-19 (TCRdb year 2020). Library prep was done by the immunoSEQ multiplex PCR assay. The clones in this table, taken by TCRdb from immuneACCESS, are in-frame only. Not every clone is retained; where verified, under half of the shortfall comes from an unresolved V gene, and the cause of the rest is unknown. This sample lists around 60,000 clones; about four fifths were detected once. The top ten hold approximately 21% of the sample. The sequencing sample was made of peripheral blood. These receptors were collected from a man aged 30 to 39 with COVID-19, enrolled during active disease.

J is TRBJ2-1 and V is TRBV2; 7 bases line up with TRBD2. The junction had 14 bases not matched to a gene; V was cut back by 8 bases and J by 10 bases. The V gene's germline CDR1 is SNHLY and CDR2 FYNNEI. The CDR3 runs 14 residues. As DNA, the CDR3 is TGTGCCAGCCGCGGGACTACCCCTACTGAAGAGCAGTTCTTC. It is translated as CASRGTTPTEEQFF.

The chain couples TRBV9 to TRBJ2-5, with 10 bases aligning to TRBD2. J was trimmed by 5 bases and V by 0 bases; bases with no gene match: 7. The CDR3 consists of 16 residues. CDR1 is SGDLS, CDR2 YYNGEE, per germline. The CDR3 loop is CASSVGSSGGLETQYF. As DNA, the CDR3 is TGTGCCAGCAGCGTAGGTAGTAGCGGGGGGTTGGAGACCCAGTACTTC.

The chain combines TRBV6-2 or TRBV6-3 with TRBJ1-3, with D perhaps TRBD1 (5 bases). This CDR3 region has 17 residues. CDR1 and CDR2 from the germline V gene are MNHEY and SVGEGT. Trimming removed 5 bases from V and 4 bases from J, with 21 bases in between. CDR3 residues: CASSRGRRAELGNTIYF. CDR3 bases: TGTGCCAGCAGTAGGGGCAGGAGGGCAGAACTCGGAAACACCATATATTTT.

The chain has TRBV7-3 and TRBJ2-1, with a weak D call TRBD2 (6 bases). V shed 5 bases and J shed 6 bases, with 14 bases lying between them. The CDR3 is 14 residues long. Germline assignment: CDR1 SGHTA and CDR2 FQGTGA. In DNA, the CDR3 is TGTGCCAGCAGCACGGGACTTGGGGGCAATGAGCAGTTCTTC. The encoded protein is CASSTGLGGNEQFF.

This clone showed up just a few times. V gene TRBV6-5 combines with J gene TRBJ2-5, with 9 bases lining up with TRBD2. This CDR3 spans 14 amino acids. Trimming cost V 6 bases and J 0 bases; bases outside gene matches: 2. Germline lookup yields CDR1 MNHEY and CDR2 SVGAGI. CDR3 coding DNA: TGTGCCAGCAGGCTAGCGGGGCACCAAGAGACCCAGTACTTC. This gives the protein CASRLAGHQETQYF.

V usage is TRBV4-2 and J usage is TRBJ2-7, with 16 bases aligning to TRBD2. The length of the CDR3 is 20 residues. Germline CDR1 and CDR2: LGHNA and YNFKEQ. V dropped 1 base and J dropped 0; count of bases not matched to a gene: 9. CDR3 bases: TGTGCCAGCAGCCAAGGGTCGGGACTAGCGGGAGGGGGCAGCTCCTACGAGCAGTACTTC. It is translated as CASSQGSGLAGGGSSYEQYF.

This clone was observed once. This chain's CDR3 is CAWWGGLKNEKLFF. CDR3 coding DNA: TGTGCCTGGTGGGGCGGCCTCAAAAATGAAAAACTGTTTTTT. V usage is TRBV30 and J usage is TRBJ1-4; D perhaps matches TRBD1 (5 bases). The V end lost 5 bases, the J end lost 5 bases, and 15 bases lay between the germline ends. Per germline, CDR1 GTSNPN and CDR2 SVGIG (reference sequence). The CDR3 is 14 amino acids.

This clone was seen a single time. V usage is TRBV13 and J usage is TRBJ1-2; 7 bases agree with TRBD1. The CDR3 is 12 residues long. V trimming: 4 bases; J trimming: 8 bases; junction bases outside the gene matches: 4. Germline V gives CDR1 PRHDT, CDR2 FYEKMQ (reference sequence). CDR3 protein: CASSSQGSGYTF. The CDR3 DNA sequence: TGTGCCAGCAGCTCACAGGGGAGCGGCTACACCTTC.

This rearrangement joins TRBV6-2 or TRBV6-3 to TRBJ2-7; TRBD2 might be the D (6 bases). Deletions cut 4 bases from V and 6 bases from J, with 19 bases between. Germline assignment: CDR1 MNHEY and CDR2 SVGEGT. This CDR3 contains 15 residues. The CDR3 loop reads CASSSAFLASSEQYF. In DNA form, the CDR3 reads TGTGCCAGCAGTTCTGCGTTTCTAGCGTCGAGCGAGCAGTACTTC.

The chain carries TRBV7-3 and TRBJ2-3; D may be TRBD2 (6 bases). The CDR3 spans 15 residues. In germline, CDR1 is SGHTA, CDR2 FQGTGA. V lost 2 bases and J 2 bases, leaving 11 bases between the germline ends. The CDR3 bases are TGTGCCAGCAGCTTAGCCGCGGGACTCACAGATACGCAGTATTTT. Translated, it gives CASSLAAGLTDTQYF. Combining the CDR3 with reference TRBV7-3 and TRBJ2-3 gives the whole variable domain GAGVSQTPSNKVTEKGKYVELRCDPISGHTALYWYRQSLGQGPEFLIYFQGTGAADDSGLPNDRFFAVRPEGSVSTLKIQRTERGDSAVYLCASSLAAGLTDTQYFGPGTRLTVL.

The rearrangement joins TRBV12-3 or TRBV12-4 to TRBJ1-4; unclear D gene. This CDR3 region has 13 residues. Deletions cut 10 bases from V and 0 bases from J, with 9 bases between. The CDR3 DNA follows: TGTGCCACCCAAGGAGCAACTAATGAAAAACTGTTTTTT. Translating it yields CATQGATNEKLFF.

The chain employs TRBV24-1 and TRBJ2-5; TRBD1 matches at 10 bases. The germline gives CDR1 KGHDR, CDR2 SFDVKD. CDR3 length equals 17 residues. Trimming removed 3 bases from V and 4 bases from J; junction bases left unmatched: 10. The CDR3 coding sequence is TGTGCCACCAGTGATAGTCCGGGACAGGGGCGGCCAGAGACCCAGTACTTC. As protein: CATSDSPGQGRPETQYF.

The chain joins TRBV28 to TRBJ2-1; 7 bases are a match to TRBD2. Germline CDR1 reads MDHEN; CDR2 reads SYDVKM. The trim removed 4 bases at V and 8 bases at J, leaving 11 bases unmatched. This CDR3 has 15 residues. DNA of the CDR3: TGTGCCAGCAGTTCCGCCGGGGCGGGAGCCGATGAGCAGTTCTTC. This sequence encodes CASSSAGAGADEQFF.

CDR3 sequence (DNA): TGCGCCAGCAGCAGGGGGCAATTACAAGAGACCCAGTACTTC. Translated, it gives CASSRGQLQETQYF. This chain links TRBV10-2 with TRBJ2-5; 8 bases map to TRBD1. The CDR3 runs to 14 residues. Per germline, CDR1 WSHSY and CDR2 SAAADI. With V trimmed by 6 bases and J by 2 bases, 5 bases remained unmatched.

This clone came up a few times. The chain couples TRBV29-1 to TRBJ2-7; 11 nucleotides align to TRBD1. The V segment lost 3 bases and the J segment 3 bases; nucleotides outside the gene matches: 7. Per germline, CDR1 SQVTM and CDR2 ANQGSEA. CDR3 length equals 15 residues. The DNA for the CDR3 is TGCAGCGTTGACCCGAGGACAGGGGGCAACTACGAGCAGTACTTC. Protein sequence: CSVDPRTGGNYEQYF.

The chain employs TRBV6-5 and TRBJ1-2; 10 nucleotides line up with TRBD1. With V trimmed by 6 bases and J by 8 bases, 3 bases remained unmatched. This CDR3 comprises 12 residues. CDR1 MNHEY and CDR2 SVGAGI come from the germline V gene. The DNA for the CDR3 is TGTGCCAGCAGGGGACAGGGGCGAGGCTACACCTTC. This gives the protein CASRGQGRGYTF.

This clone was observed a handful of times. This rearrangement joins TRBV28 to TRBJ2-3; 13 nucleotides align to TRBD2. The germline CDR1 and CDR2 sequences are MDHEN and SYDVKM. Trimming took 5 bases from V and 0 from J; bases not matched to a gene: 5. The CDR3 runs to 17 residues. CDR3 in amino acids: CASSPGTSGISTDTQYF. DNA of the CDR3: TGTGCCAGCAGTCCCGGGACTAGCGGGATTAGCACAGATACGCAGTATTTT.

The CDR3 coding sequence is TGTGCTAGTGGCCCGGGACTCCCTTACGAGCAGTACTTC. This codes for CASGPGLPYEQYF. The chain is built from TRBV12-5 and TRBJ2-7, with D possibly TRBD2 on 6 matching bases. The germline gives CDR1 LGHNT, CDR2 FRNRAP. V shed 6 bases and J shed 4 bases, with 13 bases lying between them. The CDR3 has 13 amino acids.

The rearrangement links TRBV5-6 to TRBJ2-3; 8 bases fit TRBD2. V was pared by 1 base and J by 3 bases, with 7 bases of the junction left unmatched. The germline V gene has CDR1 SGHDT and CDR2 YYEEEE. This CDR3 is 16 amino acids long. The CDR3 loop is CASSLTTGGPTDTQYF. In DNA, the CDR3 is TGTGCCAGCAGCTTGACGACGGGGGGGCCGACAGATACGCAGTATTTT.

The CDR3 nucleotides read TGTGCCATCAGTGAGTCGAATTCGGTCGCCGGGGAGCTGTTTTTT. This encodes CAISESNSVAGELFF. This sequence joins TRBV10-3 and TRBJ2-2; D is ambiguous. The CDR3 is made up of 15 amino acids. V was trimmed by 0 bases and J by 6 bases, leaving 11 bases between them. Germline CDR1 is ENHRY and CDR2 is SYGVKD.

The chain couples TRBV5-1 to TRBJ2-3; 9 bases fit TRBD2. J lost 0 bases, V lost 0 bases, and 5 bases had no gene match. CDR3 length: 17 amino acids. CDR1 is SGHRS, CDR2 YFSETQ, per germline. The CDR3 region is CASSLGASGASTDTQYF. The DNA of the CDR3 is TGCGCCAGCAGCTTGGGGGCTAGCGGGGCTAGCACAGATACGCAGTATTTT.

This clone was detected only a few times. V gene TRBV28 combines with J gene TRBJ2-1, with 9 bases that match TRBD1. This CDR3 comprises 13 residues. The V and J ends lost 6 bases and 9 bases, in that order; junction bases with no gene match: 6. From germline, CDR1 is MDHEN and CDR2 SYDVKM. CDR3 bases: TGTGCCAGCAGGGGGACAGGGATGAGTGAGCAGTTCTTC. Translation: CASRGTGMSEQFF. The whole variable domain, filled in from reference TRBV28 and TRBJ2-1, reads DVKVTQSSRYLVKRTGEKVFLECVQDMDHENMFWYRQDPGLGLRLIYFSYDVKMKEKGDIPEGYSVSREKKERFSLILESASTNQTSMYLCASRGTGMSEQFFGPGTRLTVL.

The V gene is TRBV19, the J gene TRBJ2-5, with 8 bases fitting TRBD1. V dropped 5 bases and J dropped 5; count of bases not matched to a gene: 13. This CDR3 contains 16 residues. The germline V gene has CDR1 LNHDA and CDR2 SQIVND (reference sequence). Written as DNA, the CDR3 is TGTGCCAGTAGTTCCCGGACAGGGTGGATGAGGGAGACCCAGTACTTC. This encodes CASSSRTGWMRETQYF.

J is TRBJ2-3 and V is TRBV7-3, with a weak D call TRBD2 (5 bases). This CDR3 has 13 amino acids. V was shortened by 5 bases and J by 6 bases, with 12 bases between the two germline ends. Germline-derived CDR1 and CDR2 are SGHTA and FQGTGA. CDR3 amino acids: CASSLPGGDTQYF. The CDR3 DNA sequence: TGTGCCAGCAGCCTACCTGGCGGGGATACGCAGTATTTT.

This clone was seen a handful of times. The V and J genes are TRBV5-6 and TRBJ1-2; 10 nucleotides align to TRBD1. There are 14 residues in the CDR3. Germline V CDR1 and CDR2: SGHDT, YYEEEE. The J segment lost 7 bases and the V segment lost 0 bases, leaving 3 bases of the junction unmatched. CDR3 in DNA: TGTGCCAGCAGCTTGGGACAGGGGGCGATTGGCTACACCTTC. Translated: CASSLGQGAIGYTF.

CDR3 region: CASSLEVGQGPTYEQYF. CDR3 sequence (DNA): TGTGCCAGCAGTTTAGAGGTGGGACAGGGGCCAACCTACGAGCAGTACTTC. The chain joins TRBV28 to TRBJ2-7; 10 bases are shared with TRBD1. Looked up from germline, CDR1 is MDHEN and CDR2 is SYDVKM. The CDR3 consists of 17 residues. V lost 2 bases to trimming and J lost 2 bases; unmatched junction nucleotides: 9.